This paragraph covers one TCR beta chain sequence. These data come from a study of blood T cell repertoires in COVID-19. Study background: Sources were T cells, B-cell-depleted T cells, or PBMCs; the material itself was cDNA or gDNA.

Generated by immunoSEQ multiplex PCR, the TCRdb table keeps only in-frame clones and is missing some. The data contain roughly 230,000 clones, approximately 83% of them singletons. In terms of age and location, participants ranged from roughly 18 to 90 years and lived in about two dozen US areas. Germline-derived CDR1 and CDR2 are SGDLS and YYNGEE. The V gene end was trimmed by 0 bases and the J gene end by 0 bases; junction bases not matched to a gene: 3. The CDR3 is made up of 16 amino acids. The chain couples TRBV9 to TRBJ1-1; 9 nucleotides align to TRBD1. The clonotype was recovered from a man in his fifties who had recovered from COVID-19. Input material: PBMCs or T cells enriched from blood (not recorded which). CDR3 sequence: CASSVDTGGLNTEAFF. For the CDR3, the DNA is TGTGCCAGCAGCGTAGATACAGGGGGCTTGAACACTGAAGCTTTCTTT.